The 9 T cell receptor beta chains below all came from one sample that was sequenced in a study of T cell responses to AZD1222 COVID-19 vaccine. Produced via immunoSEQ multiplex PCR; TCRdb's table is partial and in-frame only. Of approximately 150,000 clones detected, approximately 93% appear once; the ten largest clones hold around 5%. The input for sequencing was peripheral blood, taken on day 0 of AZD1222 vaccination. These receptors all come from an adult in good health.

The rearrangement uses TRBV5-1 and TRBJ2-1; TRBD2 matches 8 bases. With V trimmed by 6 bases and J by 4 bases, 6 bases remained unmatched. This CDR3 contains 14 residues. Germline V gene sequence: CDR1 SGHRS, CDR2 YFSETQ. CDR3 coding DNA: TGCGCCAGCATGAGCGGGGGCCAATACAATGAGCAGTTCTTC. Encoded protein: CASMSGGQYNEQFF.

The J gene is TRBJ2-7, the V gene TRBV5-4; possible D gene TRBD1, 6 bases. V lost 2 bases to trimming and J lost 5 bases, with 14 bases between them. Germline V gene lookup returns CDR1 SGHNT and CDR2 YYREEE (reference sequence). This CDR3 region has 14 residues. The DNA for the CDR3 is TGTGCCAGCAGCTTAAGGGGGACCTTAGACGAGCAGTACTTC. Translated: CASSLRGTLDEQYF.

The CDR3 bases are TGTGCCAGCAGCTTAGTCCAGGGGGCCTCAGATACGCAGTATTTT. Its protein is CASSLVQGASDTQYF. The rearrangement links TRBV7-9 to TRBJ2-3; 8 positions match TRBD1. Trimming cost V 1 base and J 4 bases; bases outside gene matches: 4. The length of the CDR3 is 15 residues. Germline CDR1 and CDR2: SEHNR and FQNEAQ (reference sequence).

The gene calls are TRBV27 and TRBJ1-1; D is possibly TRBD1 (6 bases). CDR3 size: 16 residues. Trimming shortened V by 5 bases and J by 0 bases, and 16 bases separated the two germline ends. Germline-derived CDR1 and CDR2 are MNHEY and SMNVEV (reference sequence). The CDR3 is CASSPRPGQMNTEAFF. DNA for the CDR3: TGTGCCAGCAGTCCCCGACCAGGACAGATGAACACTGAAGCTTTCTTT.

This clone has just one count. The chain combines TRBV6-5 with TRBJ2-1; tentative D call: TRBD2 (6 bases). CDR1 MNHEY and CDR2 SVGAGI come from the germline V gene. Trimming pared 0 bases from V and 12 bases from J, leaving 12 bases between. The CDR3 loop spans 13 amino acids. CDR3 protein: CASSYSSEGVQFF. The CDR3 DNA is TGTGCCAGCAGTTACTCGTCGGAGGGCGTGCAGTTCTTC.

The chain joins TRBV28 to TRBJ1-2, with D possibly matching TRBD1 (5 bases). Trimming cost V 6 bases and J 5 bases, with 10 bases left between them. Germline V gives CDR1 MDHEN, CDR2 SYDVKM. The CDR3 length is 12 residues. In nucleotides, the CDR3 is TGTGCCAGCAGCTCCGGGACGTATGGCTACACCTTC. Protein sequence: CASSSGTYGYTF.

The chain joins TRBV5-1 to TRBJ2-1; TRBD2 might be the D (6 bases). Trimming left V 2 bases short and J 5 bases short, with 11 bases between. CDR1 is SGHRS and CDR2 is YFSETQ in the germline V gene. This CDR3 comprises 14 residues. Written as DNA, the CDR3 is TGCGCCAGCAGCTTAGGCGGGGTCGACAATGAGCAGTTCTTC. It encodes CASSLGGVDNEQFF.

The V gene is TRBV2, the J gene TRBJ1-5; 8 bases are shared with TRBD1. The ends lost 4 bases at V and 5 bases at J; junction bases unmatched: 10. CDR1 is SNHLY, CDR2 FYNNEI, per germline. The CDR3 is made up of 16 amino acids. The CDR3 here is CASSGGTGGKDQPQHF. CDR3 nucleotides: TGTGCCAGCAGTGGGGGAACAGGGGGGAAAGATCAGCCCCAGCATTTT.

The chain links TRBV5-4 to TRBJ1-2, with D unresolved. V was pared by 6 bases and J by 8 bases, with 11 bases between. The CDR3 is 11 amino acids. Germline assignment: CDR1 SGHNT and CDR2 YYREEE (reference sequence). Written as DNA, the CDR3 is TGTGCCAGCATCGGGGATGGAGGCTACACCTTC. Protein product: CASIGDGGYTF.